Below are 3 T cell receptor beta chains sequenced from a single sample in a study of cytomegalovirus exposure and HLA in healthy donors. PCR amplification relied on 60 Vbeta primers (plus 13 Jbeta primers). Sequencing used immunoSEQ multiplex PCR; TCRdb keeps in-frame clones, though not all of them. Of some 110,000 clones in the sample, about 78% were seen once. The sequencing input was PBMCs. The receptors shown here come from a man aged 30-40 years in good health and CMV-seronegative.

J is TRBJ1-1 and V is TRBV18, with D possibly TRBD1 on 5 matching bases. The V gene lost 2 bases and the J gene lost 1 base, with 14 bases spanning the gap. The length of the CDR3 is 16 residues. Germline CDR1 and CDR2: KGHSH and LQKENI. The CDR3 loop is CASSPTRQTSNTEAFF. CDR3 nucleotides: TGTGCCAGCTCACCAACGAGACAGACTTCGAACACTGAAGCTTTCTTT.

This clone was seen once. The genes are TRBV5-4 and TRBJ1-1; possible D gene TRBD1, 5 bases. The length of the CDR3 is 13 residues. V gave up 4 bases and J gave up 6 bases, with 13 bases separating them. Germline lookup yields CDR1 SGHNT and CDR2 YYREEE (reference sequence). This CDR3 is CASSPTAGPEAFF. The CDR3 DNA reads as TGTGCCAGCAGCCCGACAGCGGGCCCTGAAGCTTTCTTT.

The rearrangement joins TRBV18 to TRBJ1-2; D possibly corresponds to TRBD1 (5 bases). V gave up 0 bases and J gave up 6 bases, with 11 bases separating them. Germline CDR1 KGHSH, CDR2 LQKENI. The CDR3 totals 14 residues. In nucleotides, the CDR3 is TGTGCCAGCTCACCACCCCAGGGAAGGGATGGCTACACCTTC. Protein product: CASSPPQGRDGYTF.